This is a list of T cell receptor beta chains from one sample in a study of OX40 agonist ivuxolimab in advanced cancers. Profiling relied on immunoSEQ multiplex PCR, and the TCRdb table lists in-frame clones only, not all of them. The sample holds roughly 71,000 clones, around 84% seen once. Material: CD4+ or CD8+ T cells sorted from blood, obtained in a trial of the OX40 agonist ivuxolimab. These receptors all come from an adult with an advanced solid tumor such as melanoma, head and neck, liver or kidney cancer. CDR3s include the opening cysteine and the closing phenylalanine or tryptophan. Fields, in order: D gene, clone size, J gene, V gene, CDR3 protein, CDR3 DNA. The D gene is left open where the match is weak. A clone size is listed for some rows: how often the clone was seen (once, few, many), or a class if it is expanded.

d_gene: -
abundance: -
j_gene: TRBJ2-3
v_gene: TRBV9
CDR3aa: CASSVVDGHTQYF
CDR3nt: TGTGCCAGCAGCGTAGTGGACGGGCATACGCAGTATTTT

d_gene: -
abundance: -
j_gene: TRBJ2-7
v_gene: TRBV5-1
CDR3aa: CASSLGGQPSYEQYF
CDR3nt: TGCGCCAGCAGCTTAGGTGGACAGCCCTCCTACGAGCAGTACTTC

d_gene: -
abundance: -
j_gene: TRBJ1-1
v_gene: TRBV2
CDR3aa: CASRFGVNTEAFF
CDR3nt: TGTGCCAGCAGATTCGGGGTGAACACTGAAGCTTTCTTT

d_gene: TRBD1
abundance: -
j_gene: TRBJ1-4
v_gene: TRBV6-1
CDR3aa: CASSDREDEKLFF
CDR3nt: TGTGCCAGCAGCGACAGGGAAGACGAAAAACTGTTTTTT

d_gene: -
abundance: -
j_gene: TRBJ1-1
v_gene: TRBV9
CDR3aa: CASSVISSTEAFF
CDR3nt: TGTGCCAGCAGCGTTATTAGTTCCACTGAAGCTTTCTTT

d_gene: -
abundance: -
j_gene: TRBJ2-2
v_gene: TRBV5-5
CDR3aa: CASSLRHTAGELFF
CDR3nt: TGTGCCAGCAGCCTCCGACATACCGCCGGGGAGCTGTTTTTT

d_gene: TRBD2
abundance: once
j_gene: TRBJ2-7
v_gene: TRBV5-1
CDR3aa: CASSLLAGTSSYEQYF
CDR3nt: TGCGCCAGCTCACTACTAGCGGGTACTAGCTCCTACGAGCAGTACTTC

d_gene: TRBD1
abundance: many
j_gene: TRBJ1-2
v_gene: TRBV5-1
CDR3aa: CASSLGDRGYGYTF
CDR3nt: TGCGCCAGCAGCTTGGGGGACAGGGGTTATGGCTACACCTTC

d_gene: -
abundance: once
j_gene: TRBJ2-1
v_gene: TRBV2
CDR3aa: CASSERGNEQFF
CDR3nt: TGTGCCAGCAGTGAGAGGGGAAATGAGCAGTTCTTC

d_gene: -
abundance: -
j_gene: TRBJ2-2
v_gene: TRBV7-9
CDR3aa: CASSLQLGLTGELFF
CDR3nt: TGTGCCAGCAGCCTCCAGTTGGGGTTAACGGGGGAGCTGTTTTTT

d_gene: TRBD2
abundance: -
j_gene: TRBJ2-5
v_gene: TRBV11-2
CDR3aa: CASSPGWGRAGIGQETQYF
CDR3nt: TGTGCCAGCAGCCCTGGTTGGGGGAGGGCGGGGATTGGCCAAGAGACCCAGTACTTC

d_gene: -
abundance: few
j_gene: TRBJ2-6
v_gene: TRBV28
CDR3aa: CASSLSGVRGSSGANVLTF
CDR3nt: TGTGCCAGCAGTTTAAGTGGGGTCAGGGGAAGCTCTGGGGCCAACGTCCTGACTTTC

d_gene: -
abundance: -
j_gene: TRBJ1-1
v_gene: TRBV11-2
CDR3aa: CASSQQPGRALGGTEAFF
CDR3nt: TGTGCCAGCAGCCAACAACCGGGACGGGCTCTGGGAGGGACTGAAGCTTTCTTT

d_gene: -
abundance: -
j_gene: TRBJ1-2
v_gene: TRBV7-3
CDR3aa: CASSLRPGANYGYTF
CDR3nt: TGTGCCAGCAGCTTACGGCCGGGGGCTAACTATGGCTACACCTTC

d_gene: -
abundance: once
j_gene: TRBJ1-1
v_gene: TRBV6-1
CDR3aa: CASSARTSNTEAFF
CDR3nt: TGTGCCAGCAGTGCACGGACCTCGAACACTGAAGCTTTCTTT

d_gene: TRBD2
abundance: -
j_gene: TRBJ2-1
v_gene: TRBV4-3
CDR3aa: CASSQGVRARGRGYNEQFF
CDR3nt: TGCGCCAGCAGCCAAGGCGTAAGGGCGCGCGGGAGAGGCTACAATGAGCAGTTCTTC

d_gene: TRBD1
abundance: -
j_gene: TRBJ2-5
v_gene: TRBV6-1
CDR3aa: CASSDNRGREETQYF
CDR3nt: TGTGCCAGCAGTGATAACAGGGGGCGCGAGGAGACCCAGTACTTC

d_gene: -
abundance: -
j_gene: TRBJ1-2
v_gene: TRBV25-1
CDR3aa: CASSEGGDPYYGYTF
CDR3nt: TGTGCCAGCAGTGAAGGGGGGGATCCTTACTATGGCTACACCTTC

d_gene: TRBD1
abundance: -
j_gene: TRBJ1-3
v_gene: TRBV19
CDR3aa: CASSNRPWGTGGKNTIYF
CDR3nt: TGTGCCAGTAGTAACCGCCCTTGGGGGACAGGGGGCAAGAACACCATATATTTT

d_gene: -
abundance: -
j_gene: TRBJ1-1
v_gene: TRBV6-5
CDR3aa: CASKGLNTEAFF
CDR3nt: TGTGCCAGTAAGGGGTTGAACACTGAAGCTTTCTTT

d_gene: -
abundance: -
j_gene: TRBJ1-1
v_gene: TRBV6-5
CDR3aa: CASSYGGEAFF
CDR3nt: TGTGCCAGCAGTTACGGGGGGGAGGCTTTCTTT

d_gene: TRBD2
abundance: -
j_gene: TRBJ2-3
v_gene: TRBV5-4
CDR3aa: CASSLEVAGVPDTQYF
CDR3nt: TGTGCCAGCAGCTTGGAGGTAGCGGGAGTACCAGATACGCAGTATTTT

d_gene: -
abundance: -
j_gene: TRBJ1-4
v_gene: TRBV19
CDR3aa: CASSRLANEKLFF
CDR3nt: TGTGCCAGTAGCCGGCTGGCTAATGAAAAACTGTTTTTT

d_gene: TRBD2
abundance: -
j_gene: TRBJ2-7
v_gene: TRBV30
CDR3aa: CAWSVAGYEQYF
CDR3nt: TGTGCCTGGAGTGTAGCGGGGTACGAGCAGTACTTC